This TCR beta chain was recorded in a study of T cells after yellow fever vaccination. With 5 bases removed from V and 0 bases from J, the gap between germline ends came to 14 bases. Germline V gene sequence: CDR1 DFQATT, CDR2 SNEGSKA (reference sequence). This CDR3 contains 15 residues. This clonotype appeared a few times. Its target is unknown. Overall study results and limits: Some clonotypes were seen in both the CD4 and the CD8 compartments. These made up a small share and likely arose from convergent recombination.

TCRdb reprocessed the 5' RACE reads with MiXCR, giving one entry per CDR3 protein. The data hold a few hundred thousand distinct CDR3 sequences, with 9.5% to 15% observed a single time. The specimen was CD4+ T cells sorted from PBMCs, collected 15 days after the yellow fever booster vaccination. The chain links TRBV20-1 to TRBJ1-5; D is perhaps TRBD1 (5 bases). The source is a man younger than 35 who received the YFV17D yellow fever vaccine. CDR3 nucleotides: TGCAGTGCTGGGGCAGGGCCTTATAGCAATCAGCCCCAGCATTTT. Protein sequence: CSAGAGPYSNQPQHF.